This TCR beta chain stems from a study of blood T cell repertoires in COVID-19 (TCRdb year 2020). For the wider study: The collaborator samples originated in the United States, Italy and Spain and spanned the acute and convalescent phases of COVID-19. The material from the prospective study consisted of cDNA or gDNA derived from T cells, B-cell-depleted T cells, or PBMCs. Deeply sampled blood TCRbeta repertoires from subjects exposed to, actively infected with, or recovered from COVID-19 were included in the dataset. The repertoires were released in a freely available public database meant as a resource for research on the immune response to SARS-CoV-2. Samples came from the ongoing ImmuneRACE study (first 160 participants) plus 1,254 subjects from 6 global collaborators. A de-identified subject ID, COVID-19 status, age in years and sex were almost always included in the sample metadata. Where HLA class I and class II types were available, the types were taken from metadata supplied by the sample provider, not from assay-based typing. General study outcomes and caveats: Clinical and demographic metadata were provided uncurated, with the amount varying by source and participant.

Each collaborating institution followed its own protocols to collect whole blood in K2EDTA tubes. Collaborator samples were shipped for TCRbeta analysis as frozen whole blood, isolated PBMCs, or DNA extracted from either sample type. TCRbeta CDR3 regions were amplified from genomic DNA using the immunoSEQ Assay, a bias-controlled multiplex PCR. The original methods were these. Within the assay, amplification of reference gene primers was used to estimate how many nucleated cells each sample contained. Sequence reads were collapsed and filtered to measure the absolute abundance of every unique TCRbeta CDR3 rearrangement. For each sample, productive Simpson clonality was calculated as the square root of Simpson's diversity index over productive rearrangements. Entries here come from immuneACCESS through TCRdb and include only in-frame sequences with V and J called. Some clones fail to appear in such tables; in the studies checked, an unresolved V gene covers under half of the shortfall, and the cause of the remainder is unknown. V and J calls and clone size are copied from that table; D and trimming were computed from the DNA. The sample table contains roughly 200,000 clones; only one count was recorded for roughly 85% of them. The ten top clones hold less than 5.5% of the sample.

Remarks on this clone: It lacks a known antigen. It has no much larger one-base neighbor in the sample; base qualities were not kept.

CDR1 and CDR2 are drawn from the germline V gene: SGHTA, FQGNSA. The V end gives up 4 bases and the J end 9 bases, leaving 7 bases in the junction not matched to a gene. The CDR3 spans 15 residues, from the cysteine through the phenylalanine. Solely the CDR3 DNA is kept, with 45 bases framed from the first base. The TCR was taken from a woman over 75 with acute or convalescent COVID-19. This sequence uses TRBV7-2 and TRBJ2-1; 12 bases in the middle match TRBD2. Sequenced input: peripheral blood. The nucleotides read TGTGCCAGCAGCTATCGACTAGCGGGAGACCCTGAGCAGTTCTTC. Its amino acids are CASSYRLAGDPEQFF.